Following are 7 T cell receptor beta chains from one sample sequenced in a study of identical twins. TCRdb itself ran the 5' RACE reads through MiXCR, one entry per CDR3 protein. The sample lists 570,000 or so distinct CDR3 sequences; more than 9% were seen once. The same sample was also studied in work on yellow fever vaccine responses in identical twins.

Sequencing was done on a sample of PBMCs. The receptors were sampled from a woman younger than 30 in good health.

This clonotype was detected only a few times. This sequence joins TRBV4-2 and TRBJ1-4; D gene uncertain. V was clipped by 0 bases and J by 13 bases, with 15 bases between them. The V gene's germline CDR1 is LGHNA and CDR2 YNFKEQ. The CDR3 covers 14 residues. CDR3 sequence (DNA): TGTGCCAGCAGCCAAGATCCGGGCACAAAGGGACTGTTTTTT. It encodes CASSQDPGTKGLFF.

This clonotype showed up just a few times. The chain links TRBV20-1 to TRBJ2-1; 9 positions agree with TRBD2. In germline, CDR1 is DFQATT, CDR2 SNEGSKA (reference sequence). The CDR3 runs 13 residues. Unmatched junction bases numbered 5, after V lost 7 bases and J lost 4 bases. CDR3 DNA: TGCAGTGGGGATGCGGGAGGGTACAATGAGCAGTTCTTC. As protein: CSGDAGGYNEQFF.

The table lists this clonotype with many counts. V usage is TRBV4-1 and J usage is TRBJ2-1; 12 positions agree with TRBD2. V shed 3 bases, J shed 7 bases, and the junction held 13 bases outside the gene matches. In germline, CDR1 is MGHRA, CDR2 YSYEKL. The CDR3 has 18 residues. In DNA, the CDR3 is TGCGCCAGCAGCCAGCCACCGACTAGCGGGAGTTTGGGTAATGAGCAGTTCTTC. Translating it yields CASSQPPTSGSLGNEQFF.

This clonotype has more than one count but fewer than ten. The chain joins TRBV20-1 to TRBJ2-2, with TRBD2 matching 7 bases. Germline CDR1 is DFQATT and CDR2 is SNEGSKA (reference sequence). This CDR3 has 15 amino acids. V shed 6 bases, J shed 5 bases, and the junction held 12 bases outside the gene matches. The DNA for the CDR3 is TGCAGTGCCAACAATCCGGGGGGAAGGACCGGGGAGCTGTTTTTT. It codes for CSANNPGGRTGELFF.

This chain uses TRBV3-1 with TRBJ2-3; tentatively, D is TRBD1 (6 bases). This CDR3 has 18 amino acids. Germline V lookup: CDR1 LGHDT, CDR2 YNNKEL (reference sequence). Trimming took 10 bases from V and 2 from J, leaving 28 bases between them. Written as DNA, the CDR3 is TGTGCCATCTGTTTCAGCGAACCGGGACACAGCCCCACAGATACGCAGTATTTT. It codes for CAICFSEPGHSPTDTQYF.

The V and J genes are TRBV29-1 and TRBJ2-3; D gene ambiguous. CDR3 length equals 13 residues. Trimming removed 1 base at V and 2 bases at J, with 7 bases between. Germline V CDR1 and CDR2: SQVTM, ANQGSEA. Here the CDR3 DNA reads TGCAGCGTTGAAGCAGCAGACACAGATACGCAGTATTTT. The encoded protein is CSVEAADTDTQYF.

The chain combines TRBV6-1 with TRBJ2-7; D may be TRBD2 (6 bases). This CDR3 region has 14 residues. In germline, CDR1 is MNHNS, CDR2 SASEGT. V lost 6 bases and J lost 2, with 14 bases in between. CDR3 residues: CASREGLSTYEQYF. In nucleotides, the CDR3 is TGTGCCAGCAGGGAGGGACTCTCGACCTACGAGCAGTACTTC.